Sequencing of this T cell receptor (beta chain) was carried out in a study of blood T cell repertoires in COVID-19. Study as a whole: Specimens from acute and convalescent COVID-19 originated in the United States, Italy and Spain. From T cells, B-cell-depleted T cells, or PBMCs came the material, which was cDNA or gDNA.

The CDR3 contains 13 residues. Trimming pared 5 bases from V and 0 bases from J, leaving 7 bases between. Germline lookup yields CDR1 MNHEY and CDR2 SVGEGT. This clone occurred once. In the study's own analysis: Amplification from reference gene primers served as the basis for estimated nucleated cell counts. Sequenced by immunoSEQ multiplex PCR; TCRdb stores in-frame clones only, minus some. V and J calls and clone size are as listed in that table; D and trimming were resolved from the DNA. The sample contains some 150,000 clones, roughly 90% of which appear only once. The sample was peripheral blood. This TCR was recovered from a woman aged 55-69 years with active or convalescent COVID-19. The chain has TRBV6-2 or TRBV6-3 and TRBJ2-5, with D perhaps matching TRBD1 (6 bases). CDR3 in DNA: TGTGCCAGCAGTCGGGACAACCAAGAGACCCAGTACTTC. Its protein product is CASSRDNQETQYF.